This TCR beta chain derives from a study of CD8 T cells in Susac syndrome. Random hexamers were used to reverse transcribe roughly 0.45 to 1 ug of RNA. It was immunoSEQ multiplex PCR that amplified TCR beta CDR3 across 54 Vbeta and 13 Jbeta. A single record per CDR3 protein comes from TCRdb applying MiXCR to the immunoSEQ multiplex PCR reads. In the table there are roughly 110,000 distinct CDR3 sequences, 85% to 95% of which are singletons. Controls were age- and sex-matched healthy donors. Purification of the CD8+ and CD4+ T cells relied on negative isolation, and TEMRA cells underwent FACS enrichment. The receptor comes from a human donor in good health. Sequenced material: CD8+ T cells from PBMCs.

The CDR3 spells CASSGGYEQYF. The CDR3 DNA reads as TGTGCCAGCAGTGGAGGGTACGAGCAGTACTTC. V is TRBV6-1 and J is TRBJ2-7; D is perhaps TRBD2 (5 bases). Per germline, CDR1 MNHNS and CDR2 SASEGT. The CDR3 sequence is 11 residues long. V was clipped by 4 bases and J by 4 bases, with 5 bases between them.